The 30 T cell receptor beta chains given below trace back to one sample, sequenced in a study of CD8 T cells in ankylosing spondylitis. TCRdb reanalysed the 5' RACE reads using MiXCR and keeps one entry per CDR3 protein. The sample records 150,000 to 200,000 distinct CDR3 sequences, about 9.9% being singletons. Sequenced input: blood, either unsorted or a sorted T cell fraction (not recorded which). The source is a male donor with ankylosing spondylitis or in good health (not recorded which).

The table lists this clonotype with a few counts. This chain uses TRBV10-2 with TRBJ2-7; no clear D gene. This CDR3 region has 13 residues. V lost 2 bases to trimming and J lost 2 bases, with 7 bases between them. Per germline, CDR1 WSHSY and CDR2 SAAADI. The CDR3, as DNA: TGCGCCAGCAGTGAGACCAGAACCTACGAGCAGTACTTC. Protein: CASSETRTYEQYF.

This clonotype was observed many times. The rearrangement links TRBV7-8 to TRBJ2-5, with D perhaps matching TRBD1 or TRBD2 (5 bases each). V lost 2 bases to trimming and J lost 1 base, with 11 bases between them. Germline V gene data show CDR1 as SGHVS and CDR2 as FQNEAQ. This CDR3 region has 15 residues. The CDR3 loop reads CASSLMGRLQETQYF. The CDR3 DNA reads TGTGCCAGCAGCTTAATGGGACGGCTCCAAGAGACCCAGTACTTC. Full variable domain (rest looked up from reference TRBV7-8 and TRBJ2-5): GAGVSQSPRYKVAKRGQDVALRCDPISGHVSLFWYQQALGQGPEFLTYFQNEAQLDKSGLPSDRFFAERPEGSVSTLKIQRTQQEDSAVYLCASSLMGRLQETQYFGPGTRLLVL.

This clonotype was recorded at least ten times. The genes are TRBV5-6 and TRBJ1-2; perhaps TRBD1 as D (6 bases). V was cut by 3 bases and J by 8 bases, with 17 bases left in between. The CDR3 length is 14 residues. Per germline, CDR1 SGHDT and CDR2 YYEEEE. CDR3 protein: CASSSWGRRGGYTF. The CDR3 DNA sequence: TGTGCCAGCAGCTCTTGGGGGCGCAGGGGCGGCTACACCTTC.

A few counts support this clonotype. The chain links TRBV5-1 to TRBJ2-2; TRBD2 matches 13 bases. CDR3 size: 17 residues. In germline, CDR1 is SGHRS, CDR2 YFSETQ. The trim removed 4 bases at V and 0 bases at J, leaving 3 bases unmatched. The chain's CDR3 is CASSTGTSGANTGELFF. The CDR3 nucleotides read TGCGCCAGCAGCACTGGGACTAGCGGGGCGAACACCGGGGAGCTGTTTTTT.

Ten or more counts support this clonotype. This chain connects TRBV12-3 or TRBV12-4 to TRBJ1-5; D is unclear. The CDR3 spans 13 residues. V was trimmed by 7 bases and J by 3 bases, leaving 10 bases between them. The CDR3 sequence is CASKRDTNQPQHF. CDR3 DNA sequence: TGTGCCAGCAAAAGAGATACCAATCAGCCCCAGCATTTT.

There are many counts of this clonotype. This chain joins TRBV25-1 and TRBJ1-6; TRBD1 matches 10 bases. CDR3 length equals 15 residues. Per the germline V gene, CDR1 is MGHDK and CDR2 is SYGVNS. The junction had 8 bases not matched to a gene; V was cut back by 6 bases and J by 9 bases. The CDR3 reads CASRTGGYSGSPLHF. CDR3 bases: TGTGCCAGCAGGACAGGGGGCTACAGCGGTTCACCCCTCCACTTT. Full variable domain (rest looked up from reference TRBV25-1 and TRBJ1-6): EADIYQTPRYLVIGTGKKITLECSQTMGHDKMYWYQQDPGMELHLIHYSYGVNSTEKGDLSSESTVSRIRTEHFPLTLESARPSHTSQYLCASRTGGYSGSPLHFGNGTRLTVT.

This clonotype was observed many times. The V and J genes are TRBV19 and TRBJ1-1, with D hard to call. Germline V gene data show CDR1 as LNHDA and CDR2 as SQIVND (reference sequence). V shed 3 bases and J shed 1 base, with 6 bases lying between them. CDR3 length equals 13 residues. The CDR3 protein is CASSITANTEAFF. The CDR3 DNA reads as TGTGCCAGTAGTATTACAGCGAACACTGAAGCTTTCTTT.

This clonotype was found a few times. The chain couples TRBV5-1 to TRBJ1-6, with 8 bases identical to TRBD1. Germline-derived CDR1 and CDR2 are SGHRS and YFSETQ. The CDR3 contains 17 residues. V shed 4 bases and J 5 bases; nucleotides not matched to a gene: 11. The CDR3 nucleotides are TGCGCCAGCAGCCCGGACAGGGATTGGTTCGATAATTCACCCCTCCACTTT. Its translation: CASSPDRDWFDNSPLHF.

J is TRBJ2-3 and V is TRBV19, with 7 bases fitting TRBD2. The CDR3 spans 14 residues. With V trimmed by 5 bases and J by 2 bases, 4 bases remained unmatched. Germline CDR1 reads LNHDA; CDR2 reads SQIVND (reference sequence). CDR3 protein: CASSAGVNTDTQYF. CDR3 sequence (DNA): TGTGCCAGTAGTGCGGGAGTCAACACAGATACGCAGTATTTT.

This clonotype was counted ten times or more. The CDR3 here is CSARDRNIYEQYF. CDR3 coding DNA: TGCAGTGCTAGAGACAGAAATATCTACGAGCAGTACTTC. This sequence joins TRBV20-1 and TRBJ2-7; D not certain. Looked up from germline, CDR1 is DFQATT and CDR2 is SNEGSKA (reference sequence). CDR3 length: 13 residues. With 0 bases removed from V and 3 bases from J, the gap between germline ends came to 9 bases.

This clonotype was recorded at least ten times. The chain combines TRBV4-3 with TRBJ2-1; D might be TRBD1 or TRBD2, each matching 5 bases. CDR1 is LGHNA and CDR2 is YSLEER in the germline V gene. The CDR3 runs 14 residues. Trimming stripped 3 bases from V and 6 bases from J, with 12 bases between. The CDR3 reads CASSQYTRGNEQFF. The CDR3 DNA reads TGCGCCAGCAGCCAGTATACTAGGGGCAATGAGCAGTTCTTC.

This clonotype has a handful of counts. The V call is TRBV21-1, the J call TRBJ2-2; the D call of TRBD1 is as the table states it, not checked on the DNA. TRBV21-1 represents a pseudogene. The CDR3 runs to 18 residues. The CDR3 here is CASSKENTGGANTGELFF. The CDR3 coding sequence is TGTGCCAGCAGCAAAGAAAACACAGGGGGCGCGAACACCGGGGAGCTGTTTTTT.

The gene calls are TRBV7-6 and TRBJ1-4; 9 nucleotides agree with TRBD1. This CDR3 contains 15 residues. Germline assignment: CDR1 SGHVS and CDR2 FNYEAQ. The V segment lost 6 bases and the J segment 5 bases; nucleotides outside the gene matches: 7. The CDR3 coding sequence is TGTGCCAGCAGTCAATCCGGGACAGGGAATGAAAAACTGTTTTTT. Residues: CASSQSGTGNEKLFF.

This clonotype was recorded a few times. The V and J genes are TRBV5-1 and TRBJ2-5, with D perhaps matching TRBD2 (7 bases). The CDR3 runs to 16 residues. Germline V lookup: CDR1 SGHRS, CDR2 YFSETQ. Trimming cost V 1 base and J 4 bases, with 17 bases left between them. CDR3 amino acids: CASSLPPTGGGETQYF. CDR3 coding DNA: TGCGCCAGCAGCTTGCCCCCCACGGGGGGCGGAGAGACCCAGTACTTC.

This clonotype was observed a few times. The chain carries TRBV7-2 and TRBJ2-1; 11 positions agree with TRBD1. Trimming cost V 5 bases and J 7 bases; bases outside gene matches: 10. Per germline, CDR1 SGHTA and CDR2 FQGNSA. The CDR3 contains 16 residues. The CDR3 is CASSRTGGAGGNEQFF. The CDR3 nucleotides are TGTGCCAGCAGCCGGACAGGGGGCGCCGGGGGTAATGAGCAGTTCTTC.

The sample holds many counts of this clonotype. The genes are TRBV5-1 and TRBJ2-3; TRBD2 is a possible D gene (5 bases). This CDR3 region has 14 residues. V lost 1 base to trimming and J lost 6 bases, with 12 bases between them. Germline CDR1 and CDR2: SGHRS and YFSETQ. The CDR3 bases are TGCGCCAGCAGCTTGAACGGGGTTCCTGATACGCAGTATTTT. Protein product: CASSLNGVPDTQYF.

This clonotype was found a few times. V gene TRBV4-2 combines with J gene TRBJ1-2, with TRBD1 matching 7 bases. Germline V lookup: CDR1 LGHNA, CDR2 YNFKEQ. This CDR3 has 16 amino acids. The V segment lost 0 bases and the J segment 3 bases; nucleotides outside the gene matches: 7. CDR3 in DNA: TGTGCCAGCAGCCAAGATGAGAGGGGGCGGGACTATGGCTACACCTTC. Residues: CASSQDERGRDYGYTF.

This clonotype showed up many times. The V gene is TRBV10-3, the J gene TRBJ2-2; TRBD2 aligns across 8 bases. Germline CDR1 ENHRY, CDR2 SYGVKD. The length of the CDR3 is 15 residues. V shed 8 bases and J 0 bases; nucleotides not matched to a gene: 5. DNA of the CDR3: TGTGCCATCGAAAGCGGGGGCGCGAACACCGGGGAGCTGTTTTTT. Translating gives CAIESGGANTGELFF.

At least ten counts were recorded for this clonotype. The chain is built from TRBV20-1 and TRBJ2-1; 10 positions agree with TRBD2. CDR3 length: 16 amino acids. CDR1 is DFQATT, CDR2 SNEGSKA, per germline (reference sequence). The ends lost 0 bases at V and 4 bases at J; junction bases unmatched: 6. The CDR3 region has the DNA TGCAGTGCTAGAGAATTCGGGACTAGCGCTTACAATGAGCAGTTCTTC. Protein product: CSAREFGTSAYNEQFF.

The chain couples TRBV6-5 to TRBJ1-2, with D unresolved. Between the trimmed V and J ends, which lost 2 bases and 5 bases, there was a span of 9 bases. Per germline, CDR1 MNHEY and CDR2 SVGAGI. The CDR3 contains 13 residues. CDR3 sequence reads: CASSYGDVYGYTF. In DNA, the CDR3 is TGTGCCAGCAGTTACGGGGATGTTTATGGCTACACCTTC.

This clonotype was detected only a few times. This chain links TRBV7-2 with TRBJ2-2; D not certain. The CDR3 sequence is 14 residues long. V lost 7 bases, J lost 2 bases, and 11 bases lay in between. The V gene's germline CDR1 is SGHTA and CDR2 FQGNSA. The chain's CDR3 is CASTQLLNTGELFF. The CDR3 nucleotides read TGTGCCAGCACCCAGTTACTAAACACCGGGGAGCTGTTTTTT.

There are many counts of this clonotype. The chain employs TRBV6-1 and TRBJ2-3, with 7 nucleotides matching TRBD1. Unmatched junction bases numbered 10, after V lost 2 bases and J lost 5 bases. Germline CDR1 and CDR2: MNHNS and SASEGT. The CDR3 totals 16 residues. The CDR3: CASSELKRGPGDTQYF. DNA of the CDR3: TGTGCCAGCAGTGAATTAAAAAGGGGGCCCGGAGATACGCAGTATTTT.

This clonotype was counted ten times or more. This chain joins TRBV2 and TRBJ2-1; TRBD1 agrees at 12 bases. The CDR3 covers 14 residues. CDR1 is SNHLY, CDR2 FYNNEI, per germline. Trimming at V came to 8 bases and at J to 7 bases, leaving 6 bases not matched to a gene. In DNA, the CDR3 is TGTGCCAGCGGCCGGGACAGGGGGCCGAATGAGCAGTTCTTC. It codes for CASGRDRGPNEQFF.

The V call is TRBV18, the J call TRBJ2-7; D remains unclear. The germline V gene encodes CDR1 KGHSH and CDR2 LQKENI. The CDR3 runs 12 residues. V was cut by 2 bases and J by 6 bases, with 8 bases left in between. The CDR3 region is CASSPSSSEQYF. In DNA, the CDR3 is TGTGCCAGCTCACCAAGTAGCTCCGAGCAGTACTTC.

The sample holds many counts of this clonotype. V is TRBV5-1 and J is TRBJ1-1; no reliable D call. Germline V lookup: CDR1 SGHRS, CDR2 YFSETQ. The germline V and J ends were trimmed by 5 bases and 1 base, with 9 bases remaining between them. The CDR3 has 13 residues. The CDR3 spells CASSWTRNTEAFF. CDR3 nucleotides: TGCGCCAGCAGTTGGACCAGGAACACTGAAGCTTTCTTT.

This clonotype was recorded at least ten times. The rearrangement uses TRBV20-1 and TRBJ2-7, with D tentatively TRBD1 (5 bases). CDR1 DFQATT and CDR2 SNEGSKA come from the germline V gene (reference sequence). There are 11 residues in the CDR3. V dropped 2 bases and J dropped 3 bases, with 5 bases sitting between them. CDR3 bases: TGCAGTGCTAGACAGGGCTACGAGCAGTACTTC. This gives the protein CSARQGYEQYF.

This clonotype was observed a handful of times. The genes are TRBV6-1 and TRBJ1-1, with no clear D. There are 14 residues in the CDR3. Germline values: CDR1 MNHNS, CDR2 SASEGT. V shed 6 bases and J shed 1 base, with 12 bases lying between them. The CDR3: CASRDVGQNTEAFF. Written as DNA, the CDR3 is TGTGCCAGCAGGGACGTTGGCCAGAACACTGAAGCTTTCTTT.

The chain couples TRBV11-2 to TRBJ2-3; tentative D call: TRBD2 (6 bases). Trimming took off 0 bases at V and 1 base at J, with 8 bases between the two ends. CDR3 length equals 15 residues. Germline CDR1 is SGHAT and CDR2 is FQNNGV. CDR3 DNA sequence: TGTGCCAGCAGCTTAGAGCGGGGAGGCACAGATACGCAGTATTTT. This sequence encodes CASSLERGGTDTQYF. Based on the CDR3 plus reference TRBV11-2 and TRBJ2-3, the full variable domain is EAGVAQSPRYKIIEKRQSVAFWCNPISGHATLYWYQQILGQGPKLLIQFQNNGVVDDSQLPKDRFSAERLKGVDSTLKIQPAKLEDSAVYLCASSLERGGTDTQYFGPGTRLTVL.

This clonotype has only a few counts. V is TRBV7-2 and J is TRBJ2-5, with D perhaps TRBD2 (5 bases). V was cut by 3 bases and J by 5 bases, with 13 bases left in between. CDR1 is SGHTA and CDR2 is FQGNSA in the germline V gene. The CDR3 covers 14 residues. CDR3 residues: CASSLVAIGETQYF. The CDR3 region has the DNA TGTGCCAGCAGCTTGGTAGCGATTGGGGAGACCCAGTACTTC.

This clonotype showed up many times. The chain is built from TRBV2 and TRBJ2-2; D is uncertain. Trimming removed 3 bases from V and 6 bases from J, with 8 bases in between. Germline assignment: CDR1 SNHLY and CDR2 FYNNEI. This CDR3 contains 13 residues. The DNA of the CDR3 is TGTGCCAGCAGTGAGATAGCAGCCGGGGAGCTGTTTTTT. Encoded protein: CASSEIAAGELFF.